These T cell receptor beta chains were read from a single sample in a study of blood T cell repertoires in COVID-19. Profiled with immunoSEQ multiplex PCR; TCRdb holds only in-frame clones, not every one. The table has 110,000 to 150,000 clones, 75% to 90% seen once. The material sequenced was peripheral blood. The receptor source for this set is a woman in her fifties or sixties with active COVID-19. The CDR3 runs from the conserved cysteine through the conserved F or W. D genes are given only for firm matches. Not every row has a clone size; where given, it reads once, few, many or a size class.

cdr3_aa: CASSSGVMSFF; cdr3_nt: TGTGCCAGCAGTTCAGGGGTTATGTCTTTCTTT; d_call: NA; v_call: TRBV28; clone_size: NA; j_call: TRBJ1-1
cdr3_aa: CATRRTGTYEQYF; cdr3_nt: TGTGCCACCCGCAGGACAGGGACCTACGAGCAGTACTTC; d_call: TRBD1; v_call: TRBV6-5; clone_size: NA; j_call: TRBJ2-7
cdr3_aa: CASSHRGGTDTQYF; cdr3_nt: TGTGCCAGCAGCCACAGGGGGGGCACAGATACGCAGTATTTT; d_call: TRBD1; v_call: TRBV5-6; clone_size: NA; j_call: TRBJ2-3
cdr3_aa: CASSHSSWTDTQYF; cdr3_nt: TGTGCCAGCAGCCATTCGAGTTGGACAGATACGCAGTATTTT; d_call: NA; v_call: TRBV3-1/TRBV3-2; clone_size: once; j_call: TRBJ2-3
cdr3_aa: CASSLRPPRDTQYF; cdr3_nt: TGTGCCAGCAGTTTGCGGCCGCCAAGAGATACGCAGTATTTT; d_call: NA; v_call: TRBV28; clone_size: NA; j_call: TRBJ2-3
cdr3_aa: CASSNAGGVSYEQYF; cdr3_nt: TGTGCCAGCAGCAATGCGGGAGGGGTTTCCTACGAGCAGTACTTC; d_call: TRBD2; v_call: TRBV5-4; clone_size: NA; j_call: TRBJ2-7
cdr3_aa: CASSSGQGEKLFF; cdr3_nt: TGTGCCAGCAGCTCGGGACAGGGAGAAAAACTGTTTTTT; d_call: TRBD1; v_call: TRBV7-9; clone_size: NA; j_call: TRBJ1-4
cdr3_aa: CASSLSPGTGGYEQYF; cdr3_nt: TGTGCCAGCTCGCTGTCTCCCGGGACAGGTGGATACGAGCAGTACTTC; d_call: TRBD1; v_call: TRBV28; clone_size: NA; j_call: TRBJ2-7
cdr3_aa: CASSPVGQPGYGYTF; cdr3_nt: TGTGCCAGCTCACCCGTAGGACAGCCTGGCTATGGCTACACCTTC; d_call: NA; v_call: TRBV18; clone_size: NA; j_call: TRBJ1-2
cdr3_aa: CASRFGTSGIYNEQFF; cdr3_nt: TGTGCCAGCCGGTTTGGGACTAGCGGGATTTACAATGAGCAGTTCTTC; d_call: TRBD2; v_call: TRBV11-2; clone_size: NA; j_call: TRBJ2-1
cdr3_aa: CASSLARGPGYTF; cdr3_nt: TGTGCCAGCAGCTTGGCCAGGGGGCCTGGCTACACCTTC; d_call: TRBD1; v_call: TRBV5-4; clone_size: NA; j_call: TRBJ1-2
cdr3_aa: CASSSRRLAGTNTGELFF; cdr3_nt: TGTGCCAGCAGTTCCCGCCGACTAGCGGGGACAAACACCGGGGAGCTGTTTTTT; d_call: TRBD2; v_call: TRBV27; clone_size: NA; j_call: TRBJ2-2
cdr3_aa: CATSDRTGSNQPQHF; cdr3_nt: TGTGCCACCAGTGACCGGACGGGGAGCAATCAGCCCCAGCATTTT; d_call: NA; v_call: TRBV24-1; clone_size: NA; j_call: TRBJ1-5
cdr3_aa: CASSPSGGYNSPLHF; cdr3_nt: TGTGCCAGCAGCCCCTCAGGGGGCTATAATTCACCCCTCCACTTT; d_call: TRBD1; v_call: TRBV7-2; clone_size: NA; j_call: TRBJ1-6
cdr3_aa: CASSISAGGHNEQFF; cdr3_nt: TGTGCCAGTAGTATCTCAGCGGGAGGGCACAATGAGCAGTTCTTC; d_call: TRBD2; v_call: TRBV19; clone_size: NA; j_call: TRBJ2-1
cdr3_aa: CASSPLGTKDQPQHF; cdr3_nt: TGTGCCAGCAGTCCCCTCGGGACAAAGGATCAGCCCCAGCATTTT; d_call: NA; v_call: TRBV28; clone_size: NA; j_call: TRBJ1-5
cdr3_aa: CASSVAPSEPRWGQYF; cdr3_nt: TGTGCCAGCAGCGTAGCGCCTAGCGAGCCCCGGTGGGGGCAGTATTTT; d_call: NA; v_call: TRBV9; clone_size: NA; j_call: TRBJ2-3
cdr3_aa: CSVTTGGSFTEAFF; cdr3_nt: TGCAGCGTTACAACAGGGGGCTCTTTCACTGAAGCTTTCTTT; d_call: TRBD1; v_call: TRBV29-1; clone_size: NA; j_call: TRBJ1-1
cdr3_aa: CASSLGPGNNEQFF; cdr3_nt: TGTGCCAGCAGCTTAGGGCCAGGGAACAATGAGCAGTTCTTC; d_call: NA; v_call: TRBV11-3; clone_size: NA; j_call: TRBJ2-1
cdr3_aa: CASSLERQGDNEQFF; cdr3_nt: TGTGCCAGCAGCTTAGAAAGACAGGGCGATAATGAGCAGTTCTTC; d_call: TRBD1; v_call: TRBV7-9; clone_size: NA; j_call: TRBJ2-1
cdr3_aa: CASTFSRNTEAFF; cdr3_nt: TGTGCCAGCACCTTCTCCAGAAACACTGAAGCTTTCTTT; d_call: NA; v_call: TRBV12-3/TRBV12-4; clone_size: NA; j_call: TRBJ1-1
cdr3_aa: CASSQDSSYNSPLHF; cdr3_nt: TGTGCCAGCAGCCAAGACAGCTCCTATAATTCACCCCTCCACTTT; d_call: NA; v_call: TRBV7-3; clone_size: NA; j_call: TRBJ1-6
cdr3_aa: CASLRGGGNQPQHF; cdr3_nt: TGTGCCAGCTTGCGTGGAGGCGGTAATCAGCCCCAGCATTTT; d_call: NA; v_call: TRBV7-8; clone_size: NA; j_call: TRBJ1-5
cdr3_aa: CASSQEGLRADTQYF; cdr3_nt: TGCGCCAGCAGCCAAGAAGGTCTCCGGGCAGATACGCAGTATTTT; d_call: NA; v_call: TRBV4-3; clone_size: NA; j_call: TRBJ2-3
cdr3_aa: CASSSSRTSGRGGTQYF; cdr3_nt: TGTGCCAGCAGTTCCTCCAGGACTAGCGGGAGAGGAGGTACGCAGTATTTT; d_call: TRBD2; v_call: TRBV28; clone_size: NA; j_call: TRBJ2-3
cdr3_aa: CASRPGTSETNEQFF; cdr3_nt: TGTGCCAGCAGGCCGGGGACTAGCGAAACCAATGAGCAGTTCTTC; d_call: TRBD2; v_call: TRBV2; clone_size: once; j_call: TRBJ2-1
cdr3_aa: CASRASGNSYEQYF; cdr3_nt: TGTGCCAGCAGGGCTAGCGGGAATAGCTACGAGCAGTACTTC; d_call: TRBD2; v_call: TRBV14; clone_size: NA; j_call: TRBJ2-7
cdr3_aa: CASSFFPSNYGYTF; cdr3_nt: TGTGCCAGCAGCTTTTTTCCGAGTAACTATGGCTACACCTTC; d_call: NA; v_call: TRBV7-9; clone_size: NA; j_call: TRBJ1-2
cdr3_aa: CASSLSAGTVGNQPQHF; cdr3_nt: TGTGCCAGCAGCTTATCAGCCGGGACAGTGGGCAATCAGCCCCAGCATTTT; d_call: TRBD1; v_call: TRBV11-2; clone_size: few; j_call: TRBJ1-5
cdr3_aa: CASSRTPGRDRAHGGYTF; cdr3_nt: TGTGCCAGTAGTAGGACCCCGGGACGGGACAGGGCTCATGGTGGCTACACCTTC; d_call: TRBD1; v_call: TRBV19; clone_size: NA; j_call: TRBJ1-2
cdr3_aa: CASSPDRVAEQYF; cdr3_nt: TGTGCCAGCAGTCCGGACAGGGTAGCTGAGCAGTACTTC; d_call: TRBD1; v_call: TRBV6-2/TRBV6-3; clone_size: NA; j_call: TRBJ2-7
cdr3_aa: CASSYLPGLINTGELFF; cdr3_nt: TGTGCCAGCAGTTACCTTCCGGGACTAATCAACACCGGGGAGCTGTTTTTT; d_call: TRBD2; v_call: TRBV6-2/TRBV6-3; clone_size: NA; j_call: TRBJ2-2
cdr3_aa: CASSLSLGYEQYF; cdr3_nt: TGTGCCAGCAGCTTAAGTCTCGGCTACGAGCAGTACTTC; d_call: NA; v_call: TRBV11-3; clone_size: NA; j_call: TRBJ2-7
cdr3_aa: CASSQGLGAYNSPLHF; cdr3_nt: TGTGCCAGCAGCCAGGGGTTGGGTGCCTATAATTCACCCCTCCACTTT; d_call: NA; v_call: TRBV9; clone_size: NA; j_call: TRBJ1-6
cdr3_aa: CASSATSGFYEQYF; cdr3_nt: TGTGCCAGCAGCGCGACTAGCGGGTTCTACGAGCAGTACTTC; d_call: TRBD2; v_call: TRBV9; clone_size: NA; j_call: TRBJ2-7
cdr3_aa: CASSVAVSSGRINEQFF; cdr3_nt: TGTGCCAGCAGCGTAGCTGTGTCGAGCGGGAGAATCAATGAGCAGTTCTTC; d_call: TRBD2; v_call: TRBV9; clone_size: NA; j_call: TRBJ2-1